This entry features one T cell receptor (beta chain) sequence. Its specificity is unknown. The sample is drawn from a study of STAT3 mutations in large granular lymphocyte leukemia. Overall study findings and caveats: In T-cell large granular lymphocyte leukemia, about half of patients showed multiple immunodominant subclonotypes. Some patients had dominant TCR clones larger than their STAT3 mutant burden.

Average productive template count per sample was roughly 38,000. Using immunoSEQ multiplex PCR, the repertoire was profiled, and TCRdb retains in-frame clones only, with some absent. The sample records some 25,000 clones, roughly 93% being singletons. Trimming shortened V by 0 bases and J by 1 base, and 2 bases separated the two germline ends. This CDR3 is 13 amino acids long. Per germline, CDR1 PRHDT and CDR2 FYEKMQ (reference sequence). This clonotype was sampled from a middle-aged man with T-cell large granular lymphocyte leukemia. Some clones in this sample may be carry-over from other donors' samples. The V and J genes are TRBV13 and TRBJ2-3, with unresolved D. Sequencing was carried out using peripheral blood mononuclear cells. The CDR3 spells CASSLGGTDTQYF. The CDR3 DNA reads TGTGCCAGCAGCTTAGGGGGCACAGATACGCAGTATTTT.